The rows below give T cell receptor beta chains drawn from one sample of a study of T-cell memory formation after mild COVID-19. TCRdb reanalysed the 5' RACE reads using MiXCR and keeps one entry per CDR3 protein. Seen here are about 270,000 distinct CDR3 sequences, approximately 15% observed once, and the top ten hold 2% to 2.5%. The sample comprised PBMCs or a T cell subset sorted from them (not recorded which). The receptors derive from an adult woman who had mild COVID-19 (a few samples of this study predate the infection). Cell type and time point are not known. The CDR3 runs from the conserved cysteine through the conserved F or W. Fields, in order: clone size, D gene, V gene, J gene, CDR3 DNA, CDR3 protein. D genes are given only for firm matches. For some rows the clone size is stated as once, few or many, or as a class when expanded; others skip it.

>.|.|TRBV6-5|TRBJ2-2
TGTGCCAGCAGTTTGGACGGTACGAACACCGGGGAGCTGTTTTTT
CASSLDGTNTGELFF
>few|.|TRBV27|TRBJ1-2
TGTGCCAGCAGTCCTCTAGGTTATGGCTACACCTTC
CASSPLGYGYTF
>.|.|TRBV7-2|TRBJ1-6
TGTGCCAGCAGCTTAGCAGGCCAATCACCCCTCCACTTT
CASSLAGQSPLHF
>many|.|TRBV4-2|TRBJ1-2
TGTGCCAGCAGCCACCTAGGGGGGGGTGGCTATGGCTACACCTTC
CASSHLGGGGYGYTF
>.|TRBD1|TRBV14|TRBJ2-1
TGTGCCAGCAGCCGGGGACAGACGGTTGAGCAGTTCTTC
CASSRGQTVEQFF
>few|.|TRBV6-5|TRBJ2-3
TGTGCCAGCAGTTACTCTATAGCGGCCAAGGCGGGAGATACGCAGTATTTT
CASSYSIAAKAGDTQYF
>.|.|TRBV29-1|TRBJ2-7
.
CSVAWGSQVDF
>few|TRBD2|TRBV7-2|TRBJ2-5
TGTGCCAGCAGCCTAGCGGCTCTAGCGGGAGAGACCCAGTACTTC
CASSLAALAGETQYF
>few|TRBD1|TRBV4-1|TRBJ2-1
TGCGCCAGCAGCTCGACTACGACAGGGGGGGCCTACAATGAGCAGTTCTTC
CASSSTTTGGAYNEQFF
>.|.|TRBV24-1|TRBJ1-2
TGTGCCACCAGTGATGGAGTAAGCTATGGCTACACCTTC
CATSDGVSYGYTF
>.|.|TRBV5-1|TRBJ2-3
TGCGCCAGCAGCTTGGAACGGGACGGCACAGATACGCAGTATTTT
CASSLERDGTDTQYF
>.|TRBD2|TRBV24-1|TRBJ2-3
TGTGCCACCGGGGGAGGGAGTGATACGCAGTATTTT
CATGGGSDTQYF
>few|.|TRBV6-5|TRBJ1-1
TGTGCCAGCAGGGAGAACACTGAAGCTTTCTTT
CASRENTEAFF
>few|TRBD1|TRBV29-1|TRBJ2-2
TGCAGCGCCCAATACAGGGGGCGAAGCACCGGGGAGCTGTTTTTT
CSAQYRGRSTGELFF
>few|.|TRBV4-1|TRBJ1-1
TGCGCCAGCAGCCCGATAGGGGCAGGGATTACTGAAGCTTTCTTT
CASSPIGAGITEAFF
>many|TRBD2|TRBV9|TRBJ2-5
TGTGCCAGCAGCGGAGGGACTAGCGGGCGTGAGACCCAGTACTTC
CASSGGTSGRETQYF
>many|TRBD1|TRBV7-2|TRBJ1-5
TGTGCCAGCAGCGTAAGGGGGCAGCAGCCCCAGCATTTT
CASSVRGQQPQHF
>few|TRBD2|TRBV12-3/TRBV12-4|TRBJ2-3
TGTGCCAGCAGTTTGGAGGGGAGGGGCGATACGCAGTATTTT
CASSLEGRGDTQYF
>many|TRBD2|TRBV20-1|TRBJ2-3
TGCAGTGCTAGTCGGGGTTTGCGGGAGGGCTCCTGGTATTTT
CSASRGLREGSWYF
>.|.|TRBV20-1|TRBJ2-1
TGCAGTGCTACTAGGAGTGATGAGCAGTTCTTC
CSATRSDEQFF
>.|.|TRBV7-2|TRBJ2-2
TGTGCCAGCAGCTTAGCCGAGGAGGCGGGGGAGCTGTTTTTT
CASSLAEEAGELFF
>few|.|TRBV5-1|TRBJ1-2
TGCGCCAGCAGGACAGAGGGCGATCTCACCTACACCTTC
CASRTEGDLTYTF
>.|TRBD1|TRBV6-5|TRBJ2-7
TGTGCCAGCCTGGACAGGGATCGCGAGCAGTACTTC
CASLDRDREQYF